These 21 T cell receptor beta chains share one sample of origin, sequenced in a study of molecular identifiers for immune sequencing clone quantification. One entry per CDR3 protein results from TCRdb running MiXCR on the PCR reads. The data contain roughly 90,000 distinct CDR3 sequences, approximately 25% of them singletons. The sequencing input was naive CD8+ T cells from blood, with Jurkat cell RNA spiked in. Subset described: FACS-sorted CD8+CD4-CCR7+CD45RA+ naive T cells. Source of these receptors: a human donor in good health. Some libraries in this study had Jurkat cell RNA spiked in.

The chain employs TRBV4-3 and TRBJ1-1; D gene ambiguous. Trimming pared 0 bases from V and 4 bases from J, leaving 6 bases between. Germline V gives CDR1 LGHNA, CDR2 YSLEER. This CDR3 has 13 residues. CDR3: CASSQDGGTEAFF. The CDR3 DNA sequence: TGCGCCAGCAGCCAAGACGGTGGCACTGAAGCTTTCTTT.

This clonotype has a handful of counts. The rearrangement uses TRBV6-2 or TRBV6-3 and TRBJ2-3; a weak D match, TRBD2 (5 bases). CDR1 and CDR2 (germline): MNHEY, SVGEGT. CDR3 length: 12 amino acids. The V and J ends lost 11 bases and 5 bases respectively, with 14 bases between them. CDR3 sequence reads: CAVRGGRDTQYF. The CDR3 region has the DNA TGTGCCGTCCGGGGTGGGAGAGATACGCAGTATTTT.

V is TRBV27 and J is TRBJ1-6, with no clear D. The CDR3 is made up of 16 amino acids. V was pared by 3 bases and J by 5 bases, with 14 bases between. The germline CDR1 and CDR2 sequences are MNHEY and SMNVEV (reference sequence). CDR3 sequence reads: CASSFGWSSDNSPLHF. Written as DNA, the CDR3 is TGTGCCAGCAGTTTTGGTTGGAGTTCAGATAATTCACCCCTCCACTTT.

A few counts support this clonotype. The CDR3 coding sequence is TGTGCCAGCAGTTACCCCGAAGCGGGTATCACAGATACGCAGTATTTT. Protein product: CASSYPEAGITDTQYF. The V gene is TRBV6-6, the J gene TRBJ2-3; possible D gene TRBD2, 6 bases. Germline assignment: CDR1 MNHNY and CDR2 SVGAGI (reference sequence). Trimming pared 2 bases from V and 2 bases from J, leaving 14 bases between. CDR3 length: 16 residues.

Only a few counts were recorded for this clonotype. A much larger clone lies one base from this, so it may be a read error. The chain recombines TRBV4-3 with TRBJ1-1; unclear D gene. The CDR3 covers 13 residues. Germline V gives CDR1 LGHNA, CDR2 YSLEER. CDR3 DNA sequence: TGCGCCAGCAGCCAAGATGACCGCACTGGAGCTTTCTTT. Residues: CASSQDDRTGAFF.

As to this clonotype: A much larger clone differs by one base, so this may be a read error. The DNA for the CDR3 is TGCGCCAGCAGCCTACCGGGACAGGGGAGGTCTGAAGCTCTCTTT. It specifies CASSLPGQGRSEALF. The chain combines TRBV4-1 with TRBJ1-1, with 10 bases that match TRBD1. The CDR3 is 15 residues long. Germline V gives CDR1 MGHRA, CDR2 YSYEKL.

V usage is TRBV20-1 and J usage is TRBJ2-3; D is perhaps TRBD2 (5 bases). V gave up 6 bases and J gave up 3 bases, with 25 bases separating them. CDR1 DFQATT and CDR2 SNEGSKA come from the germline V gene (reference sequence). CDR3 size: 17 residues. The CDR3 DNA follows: TGCAGTGCCATGACCCTAAGCGGACCCCCCCCGACAGATACGCAGTATTTT. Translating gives CSAMTLSGPPPTDTQYF.

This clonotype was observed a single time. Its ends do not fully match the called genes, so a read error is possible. The chain's CDR3 is CASAPGDYAQYF. As DNA, the CDR3 is TGTGCCAGCGCGCCAGGGGACTACGCGCAGTACTTC. This chain connects TRBV19 to TRBJ2-7, with D possibly matching TRBD2 (7 bases). This CDR3 is built from 12 residues. CDR1 is LNHDA and CDR2 is SQIVND in the germline V gene (reference sequence).

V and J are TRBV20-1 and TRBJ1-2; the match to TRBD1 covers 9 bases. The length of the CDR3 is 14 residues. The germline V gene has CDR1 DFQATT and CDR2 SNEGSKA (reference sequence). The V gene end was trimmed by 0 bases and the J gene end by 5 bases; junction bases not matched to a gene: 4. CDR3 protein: CSARDDRGFYGYTF. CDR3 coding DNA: TGCAGTGCTAGAGATGACAGGGGGTTTTATGGCTACACCTTC.

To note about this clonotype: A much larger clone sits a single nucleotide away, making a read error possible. For the CDR3, the DNA is TGTGCCAGCAGCTTAAAGGAAGGCGGACCGCACACCGGGGAGCTGTTTTTT. Amino acid sequence: CASSLKEGGPHTGELFF. The chain combines TRBV7-2 with TRBJ2-2; the D is unclear. Germline loops: CDR1 SGHTA, CDR2 FQGNSA. V was cut by 2 bases and J by 3 bases, with 16 bases left in between. The CDR3 contains 17 residues.

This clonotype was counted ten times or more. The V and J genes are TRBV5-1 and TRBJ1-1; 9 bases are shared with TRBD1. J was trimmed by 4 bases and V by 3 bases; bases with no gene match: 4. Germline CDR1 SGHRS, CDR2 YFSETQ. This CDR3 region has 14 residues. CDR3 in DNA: TGCGCCAGCAGCTCGACAGGGGGTCCCACTGAAGCTTTCTTT. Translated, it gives CASSSTGGPTEAFF.

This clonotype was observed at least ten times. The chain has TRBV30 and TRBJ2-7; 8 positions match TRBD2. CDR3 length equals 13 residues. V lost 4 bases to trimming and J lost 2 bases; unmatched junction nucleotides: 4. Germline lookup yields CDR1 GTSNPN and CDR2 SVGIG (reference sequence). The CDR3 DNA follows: TGTGCCTGGAACGGGGGGGCGGCCTACGAGCAGTACTTC. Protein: CAWNGGAAYEQYF.

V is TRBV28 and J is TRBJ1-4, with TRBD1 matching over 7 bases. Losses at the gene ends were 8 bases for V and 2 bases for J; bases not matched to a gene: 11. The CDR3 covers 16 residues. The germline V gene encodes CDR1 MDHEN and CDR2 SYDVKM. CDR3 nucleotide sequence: TGTGCCAGCGGTGGGACAGTGGGTACCACTAATGAAAAACTGTTTTTT. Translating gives CASGGTVGTTNEKLFF.

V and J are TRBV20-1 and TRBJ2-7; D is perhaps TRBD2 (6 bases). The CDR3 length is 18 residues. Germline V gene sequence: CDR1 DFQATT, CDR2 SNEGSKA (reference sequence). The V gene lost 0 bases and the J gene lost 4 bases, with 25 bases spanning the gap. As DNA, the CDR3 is TGCAGTGCTAGAGATCTGGGGTTGTCGGAGGGGACGTCGTACGAGCAGTACTTC. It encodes CSARDLGLSEGTSYEQYF.

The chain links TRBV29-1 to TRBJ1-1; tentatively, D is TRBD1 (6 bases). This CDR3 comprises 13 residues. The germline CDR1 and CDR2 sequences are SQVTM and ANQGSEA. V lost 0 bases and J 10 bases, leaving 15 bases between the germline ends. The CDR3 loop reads CSVEEGANTVAFF. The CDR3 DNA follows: TGCAGCGTTGAAGAGGGGGCCAACACGGTAGCTTTCTTT.

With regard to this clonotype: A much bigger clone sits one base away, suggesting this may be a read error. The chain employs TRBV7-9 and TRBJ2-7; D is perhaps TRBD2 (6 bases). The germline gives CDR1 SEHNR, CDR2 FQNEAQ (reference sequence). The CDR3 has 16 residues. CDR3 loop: CASGFGGARSKYEQYF. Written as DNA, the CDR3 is TGTGCCAGCGGCTTTGGAGGGGCTAGGAGTAAGTACGAGCAGTACTTC.

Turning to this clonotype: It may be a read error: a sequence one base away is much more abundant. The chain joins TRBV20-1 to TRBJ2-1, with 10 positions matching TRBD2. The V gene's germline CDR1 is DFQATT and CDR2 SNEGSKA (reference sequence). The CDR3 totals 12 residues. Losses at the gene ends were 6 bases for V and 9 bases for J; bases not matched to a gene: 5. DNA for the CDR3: TGCAGTGCAGGACTAGCGGACATTGAGCAGTTCTTC. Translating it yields CSAGLADIEQFF.

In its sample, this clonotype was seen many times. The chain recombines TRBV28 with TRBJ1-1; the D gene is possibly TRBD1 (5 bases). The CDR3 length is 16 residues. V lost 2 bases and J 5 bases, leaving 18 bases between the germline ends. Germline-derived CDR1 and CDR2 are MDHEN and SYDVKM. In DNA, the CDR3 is TGTGCCAGCAGTTTAGGGGCAGGGACGACGATGACTGAAGCTTTCTTT. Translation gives CASSLGAGTTMTEAFF.

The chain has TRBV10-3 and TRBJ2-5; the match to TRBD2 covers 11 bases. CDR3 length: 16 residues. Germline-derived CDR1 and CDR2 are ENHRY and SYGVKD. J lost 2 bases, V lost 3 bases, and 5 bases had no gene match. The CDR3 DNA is TGTGCCATCAGTGACATAGCGGGGGGGGTTCAAGAGACCCAGTACTTC. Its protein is CAISDIAGGVQETQYF.

CDR3 residues: CASSPRQGEYQETQYF. In nucleotides, the CDR3 is TGTGCCAGCAGCCCCCGACAGGGGGAGTACCAAGAGACCCAGTACTTC. The chain recombines TRBV7-9 with TRBJ2-5; 9 nucleotides match TRBD1. V gave up 5 bases and J gave up 0 bases; unmatched junction bases: 7. This CDR3 contains 16 residues. The germline V gene encodes CDR1 SEHNR and CDR2 FQNEAQ (reference sequence).

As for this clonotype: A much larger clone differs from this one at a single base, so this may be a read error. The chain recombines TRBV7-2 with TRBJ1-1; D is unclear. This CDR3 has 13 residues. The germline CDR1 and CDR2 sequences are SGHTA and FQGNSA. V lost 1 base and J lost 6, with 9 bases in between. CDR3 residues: CASSLVPVAEAFF. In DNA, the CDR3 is TGTGCCAGCAGCTTAGTTCCAGTGGCTGAAGCTTTCTTT. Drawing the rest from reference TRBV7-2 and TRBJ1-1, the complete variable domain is GAGVSQSPSNKVTEKGKDVELRCDPISGHTALYWYRQSLGQGLEFLIYFQGNSAPDKSGLPSDRFSAERTGGSVSTLTIQRTQQEDSAVYLCASSLVPVAEAFFGQGTRLTVV.